Listed below are T cell receptor beta chains from one sample, sequenced in a study of blood T cell repertoires in COVID-19. TCRdb's table, derived via immunoSEQ multiplex PCR, lists solely in-frame clones and lacks some. This table holds 250,000 or so clones, 85% to 90% found once. Sequencing input: peripheral blood. These receptors all come from a woman aged 40-49 years who had recovered from COVID-19. Each CDR3 is given with its conserved first and last residue. D genes are given only for firm matches. Clone size is given for some rows only: seen once, a few or many times, or a class if the clone is expanded.

abundance: -
j_gene: TRBJ2-7
v_gene: TRBV6-5
d_gene: -
CDR3nt: TGTGCCAGCAGACCTAAGGGAGGTTCCGACGAGCAGTACTTC
CDR3aa: CASRPKGGSDEQYF

abundance: -
j_gene: TRBJ1-1
v_gene: TRBV9
d_gene: TRBD1
CDR3nt: TGTGCCAGCAGCGACGACAGGGATACTGAAGCTTTCTTT
CDR3aa: CASSDDRDTEAFF

abundance: few
j_gene: TRBJ1-5
v_gene: TRBV19
d_gene: TRBD1
CDR3nt: TGTGCCAGTAGTCGCCAGGGACAGCTTAGCAATCAGCCCCAGCATTTT
CDR3aa: CASSRQGQLSNQPQHF

abundance: once
j_gene: TRBJ1-2
v_gene: TRBV27
d_gene: TRBD1
CDR3nt: TGTGCCAGCAGTTTGAACCCCGGGACAGGGGCTGGTTATGGCTACACCTTC
CDR3aa: CASSLNPGTGAGYGYTF

abundance: -
j_gene: TRBJ2-3
v_gene: TRBV4-3
d_gene: -
CDR3nt: TGCGCCAGCAGCCAATATGTAGGAGGAACAGATACGCAGTATTTT
CDR3aa: CASSQYVGGTDTQYF

abundance: -
j_gene: TRBJ2-3
v_gene: TRBV15
d_gene: -
CDR3nt: TGTGCCACCAGCAGCGGCACAGATACGCAGTATTTT
CDR3aa: CATSSGTDTQYF

abundance: -
j_gene: TRBJ2-5
v_gene: TRBV5-1
d_gene: TRBD1
CDR3nt: TGCGCCAGTTGGGGACAGATCCAAGAGACCCAGTACTTC
CDR3aa: CASWGQIQETQYF

abundance: -
j_gene: TRBJ2-4
v_gene: TRBV2
d_gene: -
CDR3nt: TGTGCCAGCAGTGAAGCAGGACACAGGACCCTAGCCAAAAACATTCAGTACTTC
CDR3aa: CASSEAGHRTLAKNIQYF

abundance: -
j_gene: TRBJ1-2
v_gene: TRBV2
d_gene: -
CDR3nt: TGTGCCAGTGCGGCGGGCTACACCTTC
CDR3aa: CASAAGYTF

abundance: -
j_gene: TRBJ2-1
v_gene: TRBV5-4
d_gene: TRBD2
CDR3nt: TGTGCCAGCAGCTTCGGGACTAGCGGTTACAATGAGCAGTTCTTC
CDR3aa: CASSFGTSGYNEQFF

abundance: -
j_gene: TRBJ2-2
v_gene: TRBV19
d_gene: -
CDR3nt: TGTGCCAGTAGTATAGTCCAGGGCAGCACCGGGGAGCTGTTTTTT
CDR3aa: CASSIVQGSTGELFF

abundance: -
j_gene: TRBJ2-7
v_gene: TRBV6-5
d_gene: TRBD1
CDR3nt: TGTGCCAGCAGATTACCAGGGGGCTGGGGTGCGGAGTACTTC
CDR3aa: CASRLPGGWGAEYF

abundance: -
j_gene: TRBJ1-1
v_gene: TRBV15
d_gene: -
CDR3nt: TGTGCCACCAGCAGAGGGGGTAGTGTGCAGGGCGCTTTCTTT
CDR3aa: CATSRGGSVQGAFF

abundance: -
j_gene: TRBJ2-3
v_gene: TRBV27
d_gene: -
CDR3nt: TGTGCCAGCAGTTTGACTCTAGCCAGAGGGAAAGATACGCAGTATTTT
CDR3aa: CASSLTLARGKDTQYF

abundance: -
j_gene: TRBJ2-2
v_gene: TRBV7-9
d_gene: -
CDR3nt: TGTGCCAGCAGGTCAGGGCCAAACACCGGGGAGCTGTTTTTT
CDR3aa: CASRSGPNTGELFF

abundance: -
j_gene: TRBJ2-1
v_gene: TRBV12-3/TRBV12-4
d_gene: -
CDR3nt: TGTGCCAGCTTGAGACAGTCCTACAATGAGCAGTTCTTC
CDR3aa: CASLRQSYNEQFF

abundance: -
j_gene: TRBJ2-1
v_gene: TRBV19
d_gene: TRBD1
CDR3nt: TGTGCCAGTAGAGACCCGGGACAGGGGAGGAACAATGAGCAGTTCTTC
CDR3aa: CASRDPGQGRNNEQFF

abundance: few
j_gene: TRBJ2-5
v_gene: TRBV10-1
d_gene: TRBD1
CDR3nt: TGCGCCAGCAGTGAGCCAGGGGGTGGAGAGACCCAGTACTTC
CDR3aa: CASSEPGGGETQYF

abundance: -
j_gene: TRBJ2-5
v_gene: TRBV28
d_gene: -
CDR3nt: TGTGCCAGCAGTTCCCTCTCGCGGTCCGAAGAGACCCAGTACTTC
CDR3aa: CASSSLSRSEETQYF

abundance: -
j_gene: TRBJ2-2
v_gene: TRBV3-1/TRBV3-2
d_gene: -
CDR3nt: TGTGCCAGCAGCCAAAGGAGAGGGAAAAACACCGGGGAGCTGTTTTTT
CDR3aa: CASSQRRGKNTGELFF

abundance: -
j_gene: TRBJ2-3
v_gene: TRBV30
d_gene: -
CDR3nt: TGTGCCTGGAGTGTAGGAAGCGGCCTAACAGATACGCAGTATTTT
CDR3aa: CAWSVGSGLTDTQYF

abundance: -
j_gene: TRBJ1-6
v_gene: TRBV3-1/TRBV3-2
d_gene: TRBD1
CDR3nt: TGTGCCATCGGGGACAGCTCCTATAATTCACCCCTCCACTTT
CDR3aa: CAIGDSSYNSPLHF

abundance: -
j_gene: TRBJ1-6
v_gene: TRBV6-6
d_gene: -
CDR3nt: TGTGCCAGCAGTGCGGTGGGTGGTTCACCCCTCCACTTT
CDR3aa: CASSAVGGSPLHF

abundance: -
j_gene: TRBJ2-7
v_gene: TRBV30
d_gene: -
CDR3nt: TGTGCCTGGAGTCCTACCTCCTACGAGCAGTACTTC
CDR3aa: CAWSPTSYEQYF

abundance: -
j_gene: TRBJ1-5
v_gene: TRBV5-1
d_gene: TRBD1
CDR3nt: TGCGCCAGCAGCTTGGGGACAGGGGGTCAGCCCCAGCATTTT
CDR3aa: CASSLGTGGQPQHF

abundance: -
j_gene: TRBJ1-1
v_gene: TRBV28
d_gene: -
CDR3nt: TGTGCCAGCAGTACATATGCGGGGGCATCGGAAGCTTTCTTT
CDR3aa: CASSTYAGASEAFF

abundance: few
j_gene: TRBJ2-3
v_gene: TRBV7-3
d_gene: -
CDR3nt: TGTGCCAGCAGCTCTCAGGGTGGCGTCACAGATACGCAGTATTTT
CDR3aa: CASSSQGGVTDTQYF

abundance: -
j_gene: TRBJ1-4
v_gene: TRBV19
d_gene: TRBD1
CDR3nt: TGTGCCAGTAGTCCAGGGGACAGTAGCTGGAGTGAAAAACTGTTTTTT
CDR3aa: CASSPGDSSWSEKLFF

abundance: -
j_gene: TRBJ2-1
v_gene: TRBV2
d_gene: TRBD2
CDR3nt: TGTGCCAGCACCTTTGGAGAGACTAGCGGCCCTGTAACCTACAATGAGCAGTTCTTC
CDR3aa: CASTFGETSGPVTYNEQFF

abundance: -
j_gene: TRBJ2-3
v_gene: TRBV7-2
d_gene: -
CDR3nt: TGTGCCAGCAGCTTACAGAGCGGGAGCACAGATACGCAGTATTTT
CDR3aa: CASSLQSGSTDTQYF

abundance: -
j_gene: TRBJ2-7
v_gene: TRBV29-1
d_gene: TRBD1
CDR3nt: TGCAGCGTCGCCGGGACAGGGGTACACGAGCAGTACTTC
CDR3aa: CSVAGTGVHEQYF

abundance: -
j_gene: TRBJ2-7
v_gene: TRBV28
d_gene: TRBD1
CDR3nt: TGTGCCAGCAGTTTATGGTCACAGGGGGCCTACGAGCAGTACTTC
CDR3aa: CASSLWSQGAYEQYF

abundance: -
j_gene: TRBJ2-3
v_gene: TRBV3-1/TRBV3-2
d_gene: TRBD2
CDR3nt: TGTGCCAGCAGCCAGGGGGGACTAGCGGGGGGCACAGATACGCAGTATTTT
CDR3aa: CASSQGGLAGGTDTQYF

abundance: -
j_gene: TRBJ2-6
v_gene: TRBV2
d_gene: TRBD1
CDR3nt: TGTGCCAGCTCGACAGGGGCTGGGGCCAACGTCCTGACTTTC
CDR3aa: CASSTGAGANVLTF

abundance: -
j_gene: TRBJ2-2
v_gene: TRBV12-3/TRBV12-4
d_gene: -
CDR3nt: TGTGCCAGCAGTTTACGAGGGGGCGGGGAGCTGTTTTTT
CDR3aa: CASSLRGGGELFF

abundance: -
j_gene: TRBJ1-1
v_gene: TRBV11-2
d_gene: -
CDR3nt: TGTGCCAGCAGCTCGCCCCGGGACACTGAAGCTTTCTTT
CDR3aa: CASSSPRDTEAFF

abundance: once
j_gene: TRBJ2-3
v_gene: TRBV7-2
d_gene: -
CDR3nt: TGTGCCAGCAGCTTAGAGGGGATGGGCACAGATACGCAGTATTTT
CDR3aa: CASSLEGMGTDTQYF

abundance: once
j_gene: TRBJ2-7
v_gene: TRBV6-6
d_gene: TRBD1
CDR3nt: TGTGCCAGCAGTTACTCCGAGACAGGGTCCTACGAGCAGTACTTC
CDR3aa: CASSYSETGSYEQYF

abundance: -
j_gene: TRBJ1-6
v_gene: TRBV28
d_gene: -
CDR3nt: TGTGCCAGCAGTCTGCCGGGAAATAATTCACCCCTCCACTTT
CDR3aa: CASSLPGNNSPLHF

abundance: -
j_gene: TRBJ1-2
v_gene: TRBV7-2
d_gene: TRBD1
CDR3nt: TGTGCCAGCAGCTTGCCAGGGGGTTATGGCTACACCTTC
CDR3aa: CASSLPGGYGYTF

abundance: -
j_gene: TRBJ1-3
v_gene: TRBV28
d_gene: TRBD1
CDR3nt: TGTGCCAGCAGGCTCAGGGGGCTCGGAAACACCATATATTTT
CDR3aa: CASRLRGLGNTIYF

abundance: few
j_gene: TRBJ2-1
v_gene: TRBV24-1
d_gene: TRBD2
CDR3nt: TGTGCCACCAGTGAGACGGGAGGGGGATACAATGAGCAGTTCTTC
CDR3aa: CATSETGGGYNEQFF

abundance: -
j_gene: TRBJ2-3
v_gene: TRBV5-1
d_gene: -
CDR3nt: TGCGCCAGCAGCTTGGGGCACACAGATACGCAGTATTTT
CDR3aa: CASSLGHTDTQYF

abundance: -
j_gene: TRBJ2-5
v_gene: TRBV6-5
d_gene: TRBD2
CDR3nt: TGTGCCAGCAACCCTAGCGGCGAGACCCAGTACTTC
CDR3aa: CASNPSGETQYF

abundance: -
j_gene: TRBJ2-7
v_gene: TRBV28
d_gene: TRBD2
CDR3nt: TGTGCCAGCGGGGGGGGCTCCTACGAGCAGTACTTC
CDR3aa: CASGGGSYEQYF

abundance: -
j_gene: TRBJ2-2
v_gene: TRBV6-6
d_gene: TRBD2
CDR3nt: TGTGCCAGCAGTTACTGGGGGAGGGAGGCCGGGGAGCTGTTTTTT
CDR3aa: CASSYWGREAGELFF

abundance: -
j_gene: TRBJ1-1
v_gene: TRBV19
d_gene: -
CDR3nt: TGTGCCAGTAGTTCCACTCCGACAGGAGGCACTGAAGCTTTCTTT
CDR3aa: CASSSTPTGGTEAFF

abundance: -
j_gene: TRBJ1-2
v_gene: TRBV5-6
d_gene: TRBD1
CDR3nt: TGTGCCAGCAGCCCTGAGGGGACAGGGAGGTATGGCTACACCTTC
CDR3aa: CASSPEGTGRYGYTF

abundance: -
j_gene: TRBJ2-3
v_gene: TRBV11-2
d_gene: TRBD2
CDR3nt: TGTGCCAGCAGGACCGGACTAGCGGGGACAGATACGCAGTATTTT
CDR3aa: CASRTGLAGTDTQYF

abundance: once
j_gene: TRBJ1-1
v_gene: TRBV30
d_gene: -
CDR3nt: TGTGCCTGGAGTGTACGGGCAGGGTGGTGGACTGAAGCTTTCTTT
CDR3aa: CAWSVRAGWWTEAFF

abundance: once
j_gene: TRBJ1-2
v_gene: TRBV29-1
d_gene: -
CDR3nt: TGCAGCGTTGTTTATTGGTCAGGGTTTAAGTATGGCTACACCTTC
CDR3aa: CSVVYWSGFKYGYTF

abundance: once
j_gene: TRBJ2-5
v_gene: TRBV5-4
d_gene: -
CDR3nt: TGTGCCAGCAGCTTCGGGCTAGCGAACCAAGAGACCCAGTACTTC
CDR3aa: CASSFGLANQETQYF

abundance: -
j_gene: TRBJ1-4
v_gene: TRBV9
d_gene: TRBD1
CDR3nt: TGTGCCAGCAGCGACAGGGGTCGGAAGGATGAAAAACTGTTTTTT
CDR3aa: CASSDRGRKDEKLFF

abundance: -
j_gene: TRBJ2-2
v_gene: TRBV5-6
d_gene: -
CDR3nt: TGTGCCAGCAGCTACATAGCAAACGGGGAGCTGTTTTTT
CDR3aa: CASSYIANGELFF

abundance: -
j_gene: TRBJ2-3
v_gene: TRBV7-2
d_gene: TRBD2
CDR3nt: TGTGCCAGCAGCTTATTCTTAGCGGGAGGGCCAGATACGCAGTATTTT
CDR3aa: CASSLFLAGGPDTQYF

abundance: -
j_gene: TRBJ2-1
v_gene: TRBV27
d_gene: -
CDR3nt: TGTGCCAGCAGTACGACTAGCTACAATGAGCAGTTCTTC
CDR3aa: CASSTTSYNEQFF

abundance: -
j_gene: TRBJ1-4
v_gene: TRBV27
d_gene: -
CDR3nt: TGTGCCAGCCGGAGTAGGGGTTACATCGTAACCGAAAAACTGTTTTTT
CDR3aa: CASRSRGYIVTEKLFF

abundance: -
j_gene: TRBJ2-1
v_gene: TRBV13
d_gene: -
CDR3nt: TGTGCCAGCAGCTTAAATTTGGGCCAGGCTAATGAGCAGTTCTTC
CDR3aa: CASSLNLGQANEQFF

abundance: -
j_gene: TRBJ1-1
v_gene: TRBV7-9
d_gene: -
CDR3nt: TGTGCCAGCAGCTTAGCGGCTGGGGGCAACACTGAAGCTTTCTTT
CDR3aa: CASSLAAGGNTEAFF

abundance: -
j_gene: TRBJ1-4
v_gene: TRBV28
d_gene: -
CDR3nt: TGTGCCAGCAGTTTTCGGGGGTCTCTACTGTTTTTT
CDR3aa: CASSFRGSLLFF